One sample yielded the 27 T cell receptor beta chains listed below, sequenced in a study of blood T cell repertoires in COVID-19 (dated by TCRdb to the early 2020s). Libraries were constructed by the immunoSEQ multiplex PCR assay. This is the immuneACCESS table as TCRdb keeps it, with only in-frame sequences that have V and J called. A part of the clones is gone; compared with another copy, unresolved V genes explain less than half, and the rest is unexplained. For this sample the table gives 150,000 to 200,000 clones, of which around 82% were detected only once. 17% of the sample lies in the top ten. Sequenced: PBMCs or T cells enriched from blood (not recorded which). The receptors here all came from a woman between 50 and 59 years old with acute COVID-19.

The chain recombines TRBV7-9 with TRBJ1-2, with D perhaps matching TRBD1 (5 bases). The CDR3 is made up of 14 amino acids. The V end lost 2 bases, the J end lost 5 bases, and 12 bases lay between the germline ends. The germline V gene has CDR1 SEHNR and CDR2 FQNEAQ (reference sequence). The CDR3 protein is CASSLKTAAYGYTF. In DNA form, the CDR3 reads TGTGCCAGCAGCTTAAAGACAGCAGCATATGGCTACACCTTC.

The CDR3 reads CASSVWDIGNTIYF. The CDR3 nucleotides read TGTGCCAGCAGCGTTTGGGACATTGGAAACACCATATATTTT. The chain employs TRBV9 and TRBJ1-3; maybe TRBD1 (6 bases). Trimming took off 2 bases at V and 3 bases at J, with 9 bases between the two ends. In germline, CDR1 is SGDLS, CDR2 YYNGEE. CDR3 length: 14 residues.

The DNA for the CDR3 is TGTGCCAGCACCGGACTAGCGGGGTCACTAGCCAAAAACATTCAGTACTTC. Its protein is CASTGLAGSLAKNIQYF. The chain employs TRBV4-2 and TRBJ2-4, with TRBD2 matching over 12 bases. In germline, CDR1 is LGHNA, CDR2 YNFKEQ. The CDR3 is made up of 17 amino acids. The trim removed 7 bases at V and 0 bases at J, leaving 7 bases unmatched.

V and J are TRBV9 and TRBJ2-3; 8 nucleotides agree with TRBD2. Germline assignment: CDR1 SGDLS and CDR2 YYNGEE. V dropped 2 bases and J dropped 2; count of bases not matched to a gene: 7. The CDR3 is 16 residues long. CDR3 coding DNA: TGTGCCAGCAGCGTTAAGCGGGGGAGGTTCACAGATACGCAGTATTTT. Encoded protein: CASSVKRGRFTDTQYF.

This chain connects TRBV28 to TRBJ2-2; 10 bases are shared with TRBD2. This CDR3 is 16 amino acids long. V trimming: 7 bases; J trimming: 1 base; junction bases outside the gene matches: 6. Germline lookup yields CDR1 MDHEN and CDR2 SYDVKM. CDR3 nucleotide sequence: TGTGCCAGCAAGAGGGCTAGCGGGGGGAACACCGGGGAGCTGTTTTTT. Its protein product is CASKRASGGNTGELFF.

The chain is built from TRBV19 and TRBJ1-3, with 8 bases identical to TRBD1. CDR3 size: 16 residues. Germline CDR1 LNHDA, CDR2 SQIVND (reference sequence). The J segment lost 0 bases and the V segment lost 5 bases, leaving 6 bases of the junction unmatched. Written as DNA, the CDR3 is TGTGCCAGTAGTGAAACCGGGACAGGCTCTGGAAACACCATATATTTT. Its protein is CASSETGTGSGNTIYF.

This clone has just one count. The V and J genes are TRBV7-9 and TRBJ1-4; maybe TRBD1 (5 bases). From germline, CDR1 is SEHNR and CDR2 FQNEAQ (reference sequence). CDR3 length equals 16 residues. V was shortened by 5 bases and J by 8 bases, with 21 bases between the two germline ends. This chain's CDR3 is CASSPSNRKQGEKLFF. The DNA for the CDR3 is TGTGCCAGCAGCCCATCTAACAGAAAGCAGGGAGAAAAACTGTTTTTT. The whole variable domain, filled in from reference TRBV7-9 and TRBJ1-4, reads DTGVSQNPRHKITKRGQNVTFRCDPISEHNRLYWYRQTLGQGPEFLTYFQNEAQLEKSRLLSDRFSAERPKGSFSTLEIQRTEQGDSAMYLCASSPSNRKQGEKLFFGSGTQLSVL.

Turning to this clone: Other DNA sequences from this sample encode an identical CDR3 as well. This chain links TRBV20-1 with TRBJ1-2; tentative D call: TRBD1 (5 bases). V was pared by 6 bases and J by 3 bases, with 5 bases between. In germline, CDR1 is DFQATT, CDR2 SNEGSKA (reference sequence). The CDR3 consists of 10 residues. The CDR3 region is CSARDYGYTF. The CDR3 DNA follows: TGCAGTGCCAGGGACTATGGCTACACCTTC.

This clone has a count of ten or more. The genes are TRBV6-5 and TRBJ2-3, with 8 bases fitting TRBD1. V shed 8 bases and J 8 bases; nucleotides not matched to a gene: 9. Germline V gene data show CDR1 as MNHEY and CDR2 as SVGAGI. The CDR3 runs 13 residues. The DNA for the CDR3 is TGTGCCAGCTCCGTGGGGACAGGAGCTACGCAGTATTTT. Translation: CASSVGTGATQYF.

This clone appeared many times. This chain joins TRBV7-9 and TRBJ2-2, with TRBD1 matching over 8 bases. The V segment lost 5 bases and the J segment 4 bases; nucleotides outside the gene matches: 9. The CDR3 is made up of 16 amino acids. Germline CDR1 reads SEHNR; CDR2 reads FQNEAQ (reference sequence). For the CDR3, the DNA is TGTGCCAGCAGCGAGCCAGGGGGCTTGGGCACCGGGGAGCTGTTTTTT. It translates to CASSEPGGLGTGELFF.

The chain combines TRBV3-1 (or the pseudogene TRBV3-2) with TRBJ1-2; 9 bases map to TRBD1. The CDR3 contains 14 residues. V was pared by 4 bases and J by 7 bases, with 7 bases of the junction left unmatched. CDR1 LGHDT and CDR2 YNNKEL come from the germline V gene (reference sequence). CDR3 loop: CASSRPSTGGGYTF. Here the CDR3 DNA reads TGTGCCAGCAGCCGCCCGTCGACAGGGGGTGGCTACACCTTC.

The CDR3, as DNA: TGTGCCAGCAAGGGGGGCGGGGGCTTGAACACTGAAGCTTTCTTT. Translated: CASKGGGGLNTEAFF. The V gene is TRBV6-5, the J gene TRBJ1-1, with D possibly TRBD1 on 6 matching bases. The CDR3 is 15 residues long. V lost 7 bases and J 0 bases, leaving 15 bases between the germline ends. CDR1 MNHEY and CDR2 SVGAGI come from the germline V gene.

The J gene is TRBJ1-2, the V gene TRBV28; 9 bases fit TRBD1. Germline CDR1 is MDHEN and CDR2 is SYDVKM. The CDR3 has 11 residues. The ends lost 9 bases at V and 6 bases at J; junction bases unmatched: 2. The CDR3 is CARTGGDGYTF. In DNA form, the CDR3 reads TGTGCCAGGACAGGGGGTGATGGCTACACCTTC.

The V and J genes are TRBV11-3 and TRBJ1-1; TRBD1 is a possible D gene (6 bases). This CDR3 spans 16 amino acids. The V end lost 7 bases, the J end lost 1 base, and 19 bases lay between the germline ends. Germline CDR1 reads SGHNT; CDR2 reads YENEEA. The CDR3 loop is CASTLEGGEGNTEAFF. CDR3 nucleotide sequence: TGTGCCAGCACCCTAGAAGGGGGGGAGGGGAACACTGAAGCTTTCTTT.

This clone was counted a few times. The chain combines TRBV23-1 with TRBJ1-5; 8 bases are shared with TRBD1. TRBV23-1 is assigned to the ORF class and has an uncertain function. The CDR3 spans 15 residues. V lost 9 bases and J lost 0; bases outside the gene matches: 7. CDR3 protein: CARRDRKYSNQPQHF. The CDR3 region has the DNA TGCGCCAGAAGGGACAGGAAATATAGCAATCAGCCCCAGCATTTT.

For the CDR3, the DNA is TGTGCCAGCAGCAGCGACAGGGCCTATAATTCACCCCTCCACTTT. Amino acids: CASSSDRAYNSPLHF. The rearrangement uses TRBV6-5 and TRBJ1-6, with 7 bases identical to TRBD1. The CDR3 loop spans 15 amino acids. CDR1 is MNHEY, CDR2 SVGAGI, per germline. With 6 bases clipped from V and 2 bases from J, the junction kept 4 bases outside the gene matches.

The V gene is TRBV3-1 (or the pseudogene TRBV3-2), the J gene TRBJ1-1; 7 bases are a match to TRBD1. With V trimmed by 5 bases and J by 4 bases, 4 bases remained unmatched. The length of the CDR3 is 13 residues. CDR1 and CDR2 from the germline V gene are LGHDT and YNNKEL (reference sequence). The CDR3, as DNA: TGTGCCAGCAGCTCTCGGACAGGCACTGAAGCTTTCTTT. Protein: CASSSRTGTEAFF.

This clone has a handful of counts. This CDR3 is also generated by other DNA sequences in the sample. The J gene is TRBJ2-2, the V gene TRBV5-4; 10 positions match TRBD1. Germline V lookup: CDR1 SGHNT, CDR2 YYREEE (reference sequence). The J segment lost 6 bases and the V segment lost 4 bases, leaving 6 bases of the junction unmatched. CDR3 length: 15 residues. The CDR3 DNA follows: TGTGCCAGCAGCATAGGACAGGGGGAGGCCGGGGAGCTGTTTTTT. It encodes CASSIGQGEAGELFF.

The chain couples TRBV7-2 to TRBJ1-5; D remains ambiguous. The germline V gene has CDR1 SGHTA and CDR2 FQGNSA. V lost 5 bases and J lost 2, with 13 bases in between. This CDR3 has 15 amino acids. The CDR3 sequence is CASSPRLSGNQPQHF. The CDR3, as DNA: TGTGCCAGCAGCCCCCGTCTTTCGGGCAATCAGCCCCAGCATTTT.

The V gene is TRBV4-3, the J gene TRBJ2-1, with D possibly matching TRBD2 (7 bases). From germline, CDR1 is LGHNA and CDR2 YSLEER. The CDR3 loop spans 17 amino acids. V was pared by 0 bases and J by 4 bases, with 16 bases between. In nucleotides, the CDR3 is TGCGCCAGCAGCCAAGATGTTTGGGGGGGCCGTTACAATGAGCAGTTCTTC. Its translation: CASSQDVWGGRYNEQFF.

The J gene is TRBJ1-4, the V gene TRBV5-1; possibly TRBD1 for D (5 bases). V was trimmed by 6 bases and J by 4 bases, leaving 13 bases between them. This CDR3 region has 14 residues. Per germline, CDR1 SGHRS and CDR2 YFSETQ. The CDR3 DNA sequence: TGCGCCAGCACCATGGACACACGTAATGAAAAACTGTTTTTT. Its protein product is CASTMDTRNEKLFF. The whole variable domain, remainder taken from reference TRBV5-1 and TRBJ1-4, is KAGVTQTPRYLIKTRGQQVTLSCSPISGHRSVSWYQQTPGQGLQFLFEYFSETQRNKGNFPGRFSGRQFSNSRSEMNVSTLELGDSALYLCASTMDTRNEKLFFGSGTQLSVL.

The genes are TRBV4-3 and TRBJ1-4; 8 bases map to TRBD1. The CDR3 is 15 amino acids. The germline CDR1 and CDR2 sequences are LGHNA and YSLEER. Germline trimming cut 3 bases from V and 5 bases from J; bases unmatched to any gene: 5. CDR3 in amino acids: CASSQPNRGNEKLFF. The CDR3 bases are TGCGCCAGCAGCCAGCCGAACAGGGGGAATGAAAAACTGTTTTTT.

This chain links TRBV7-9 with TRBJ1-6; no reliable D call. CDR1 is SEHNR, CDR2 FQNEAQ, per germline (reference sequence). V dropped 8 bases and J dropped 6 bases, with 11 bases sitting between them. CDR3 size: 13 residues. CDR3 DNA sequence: TGTGCCAGCCGAGCCGACTTTAATTCACCCCTCCACTTT. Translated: CASRADFNSPLHF.

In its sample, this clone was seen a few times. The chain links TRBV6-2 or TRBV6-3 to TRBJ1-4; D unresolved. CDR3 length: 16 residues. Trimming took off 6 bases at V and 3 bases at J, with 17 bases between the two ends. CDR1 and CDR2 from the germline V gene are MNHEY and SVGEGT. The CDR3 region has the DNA TGTGCCAGCAGCCCCGCGGGGAGACCAGCTAATGAAAAACTGTTTTTT. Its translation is CASSPAGRPANEKLFF.

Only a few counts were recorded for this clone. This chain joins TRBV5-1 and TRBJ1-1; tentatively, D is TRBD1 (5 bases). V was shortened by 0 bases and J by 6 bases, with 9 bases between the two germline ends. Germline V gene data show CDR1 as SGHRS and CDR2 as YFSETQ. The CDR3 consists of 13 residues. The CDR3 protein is CASSLDGGSEAFF. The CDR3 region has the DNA TGCGCCAGCAGCTTGGACGGGGGGTCTGAAGCTTTCTTT.

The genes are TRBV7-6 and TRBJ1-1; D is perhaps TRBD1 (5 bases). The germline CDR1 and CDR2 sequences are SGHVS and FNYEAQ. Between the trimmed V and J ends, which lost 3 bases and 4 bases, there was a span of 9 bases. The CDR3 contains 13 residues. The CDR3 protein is CASSLGGATEAFF. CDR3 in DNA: TGTGCCAGCAGCTTGGGGGGAGCCACTGAAGCTTTCTTT.

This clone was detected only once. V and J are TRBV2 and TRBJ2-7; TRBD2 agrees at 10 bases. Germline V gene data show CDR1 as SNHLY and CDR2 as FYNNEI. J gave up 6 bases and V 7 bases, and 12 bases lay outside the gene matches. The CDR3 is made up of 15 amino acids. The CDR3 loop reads CASTVPSGGASEQYV. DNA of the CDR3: TGTGCCAGCACTGTCCCAAGCGGGGGGGCCTCCGAGCAGTACGTC.